The source of this TCR beta chain is a study of blood T cell repertoires in COVID-19 (dated by TCRdb to 2018 to 2020). For context, the study as a whole: Collaborator samples came from the United States, Italy and Spain and covered acute and convalescent phases of COVID-19. The repertoires were made available in a free public database intended to serve as a resource for research on the immune response to SARS-CoV-2. A de-identified subject ID, COVID-19 status, age in years and sex were almost always included in the sample metadata. Samples came from the ongoing ImmuneRACE study (first 160 participants) plus 1,254 subjects from 6 global collaborators. The dataset comprised deeply sampled blood TCRbeta repertoires from subjects exposed to, actively infected with, or recovered from COVID-19. HLA class I and class II types, where available, came from metadata supplied by the sample provider rather than from assay-based typing. The material from the prospective study consisted of cDNA or gDNA derived from T cells, B-cell-depleted T cells, or PBMCs. What the study reported, not specific to this receptor: The quantity of clinical and demographic metadata differed by source and by participant and was supplied without curation.

Concerning this clone: Its target antigen remains unknown. No per-base quality is available; no much larger clone lies one base away.

V and J are truncated by 4 bases and 8 bases respectively, leaving an intervening sequence of 14 bases. There are 13 amino acids in the CDR3, from cysteine to phenylalanine inclusive. Only the CDR3 DNA stays, 39 bases, in frame from base 1. Reading the germline V gene gives CDR1 SGHTA and CDR2 FQGTGA. TCRbeta CDR3 regions were amplified from genomic DNA using the immunoSEQ Assay, a bias-controlled multiplex PCR. For the original study's pipeline: Nucleated cell counts per sample were estimated from amplification of reference gene primers within the assay. To quantify the absolute abundance of each unique TCRbeta CDR3 rearrangement, sequence reads were collapsed and filtered. For each sample, productive Simpson clonality was calculated as the square root of Simpson's diversity index over productive rearrangements. What TCRdb holds here is the immuneACCESS table cut down to in-frame rearrangements. Part of the clones is not present; checked against another copy, under half of the missing clones reflect an unresolved V gene, and the others are unexplained. Clone size and V and J calls were adopted from that table, with D and trimming inferred from the DNA. The sample profile shows roughly 180,000 clones; around 85% of them were found once. Jointly, the top ten make up roughly 1.3% of the sample.

Samples from volunteer blood donors who had recovered from COVID-19 were contributed by a second Seattle source. The collaborating institutions used their own protocols to collect whole blood in K2EDTA tubes. Collaborator samples were shipped for TCRbeta analysis as frozen whole blood, isolated PBMCs, or DNA extracted from either sample type. The chain is assembled from TRBV7-3 and TRBJ1-2; the D gene is perhaps TRBD1, on 5 matching bases. The TCR originated in a man between 60 and 75 years old who had recovered from COVID-19. The sequencing input was peripheral blood. The CDR3 protein: CASSSSGGTGYTF. At the DNA level, the sequence is TGTGCCAGCAGCTCATCCGGGGGAACGGGCTACACCTTC.